This T cell receptor (beta chain) was profiled in a study of response to subunit inactivated influenza vaccine. Trimming shortened V by 3 bases and J by 7 bases, and 12 bases separated the two germline ends. The CDR3 sequence is 12 residues long. Germline CDR1 and CDR2: SQVTM and ANQGSEA. Study-wide results and caveats: Authors suggested few new T cells are recruited by each seasonal influenza vaccination.

Of note for this clonotype: Its specificity is not known.

MiXCR was run by TCRdb on the RT-PCR reads, yielding one entry per CDR3 protein. Of around 850,000 distinct CDR3 sequences in the sample, about 18% were seen once. This chain connects TRBV29-1 to TRBJ1-2, with D tentatively TRBD1 (6 bases). The receptor was derived from a man aged 50-60 years who received an inactivated influenza vaccine. The material was PBMCs from blood, obtained more than 4 days after vaccination. The DNA of the CDR3 is TGCAGCGTTGAGAAGGGGGTACCTGGCTACACCTTC. Its translation: CSVEKGVPGYTF.